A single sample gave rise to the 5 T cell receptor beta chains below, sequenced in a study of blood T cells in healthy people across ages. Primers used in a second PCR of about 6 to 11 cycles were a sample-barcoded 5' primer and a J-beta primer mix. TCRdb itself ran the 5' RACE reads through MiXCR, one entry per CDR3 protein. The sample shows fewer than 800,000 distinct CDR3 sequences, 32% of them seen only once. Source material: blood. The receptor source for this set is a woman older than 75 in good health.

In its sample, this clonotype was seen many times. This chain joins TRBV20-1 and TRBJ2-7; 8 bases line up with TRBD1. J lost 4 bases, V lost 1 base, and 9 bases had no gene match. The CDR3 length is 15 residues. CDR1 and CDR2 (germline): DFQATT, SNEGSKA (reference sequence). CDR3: CSARATGVVEYEQYF. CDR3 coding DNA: TGCAGTGCTAGAGCGACAGGGGTCGTTGAGTACGAGCAGTACTTC.

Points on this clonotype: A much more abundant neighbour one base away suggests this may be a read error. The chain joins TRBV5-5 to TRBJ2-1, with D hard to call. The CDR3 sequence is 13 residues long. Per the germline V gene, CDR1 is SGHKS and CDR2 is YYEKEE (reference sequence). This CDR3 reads CAGSHSPNNEQFF. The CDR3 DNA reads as TGTGCCGGCAGCCACAGCCCAAACAATGAGCAGTTCTTC.

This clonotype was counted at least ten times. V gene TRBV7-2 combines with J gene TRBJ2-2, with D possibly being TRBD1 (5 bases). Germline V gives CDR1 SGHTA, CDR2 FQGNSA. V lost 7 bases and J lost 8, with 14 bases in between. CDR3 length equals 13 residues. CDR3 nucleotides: TGTGCCAGCACCATGGGGCGCGTTGGGGAGCTGTTTTTT. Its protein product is CASTMGRVGELFF. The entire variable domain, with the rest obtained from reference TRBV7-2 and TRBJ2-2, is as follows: GAGVSQSPSNKVTEKGKDVELRCDPISGHTALYWYRQSLGQGLEFLIYFQGNSAPDKSGLPSDRFSAERTGGSVSTLTIQRTQQEDSAVYLCASTMGRVGELFFGEGSRLTVL.

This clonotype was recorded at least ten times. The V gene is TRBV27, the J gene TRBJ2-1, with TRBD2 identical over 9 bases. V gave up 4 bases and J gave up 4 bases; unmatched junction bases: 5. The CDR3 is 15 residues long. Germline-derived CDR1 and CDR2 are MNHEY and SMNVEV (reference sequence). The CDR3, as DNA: TGTGCCAGCAGTTCCGCTCTAGCGGGGTACAATGAGCAGTTCTTC. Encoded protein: CASSSALAGYNEQFF.

The CDR3 region is CASSQDPGGHETQYF. CDR3 nucleotide sequence: TGCGCCAGCAGCCAAGATCCGGGGGGGCATGAGACCCAGTACTTC. This chain joins TRBV4-3 and TRBJ2-5; 8 bases are shared with TRBD2. Germline V gene data show CDR1 as LGHNA and CDR2 as YSLEER. The junction had 5 bases not matched to a gene; V was cut back by 0 bases and J by 5 bases. This CDR3 has 15 residues.